A single sample gave rise to the 15 T cell receptor beta chains below, sequenced in a study of CD8+ T cells in alopecia areata. As the sequencing template, cDNA was produced by extracting RNA and reverse transcribing it. Using immunoSEQ multiplex PCR, the repertoire was profiled, and TCRdb retains in-frame clones only, with some absent. Among 200,000 to 250,000 clones listed, under 80% were seen once. The sample in question was CD4+ T cells sorted from blood, obtained at week 0. These TCRs come from a human donor with alopecia areata.

The rearrangement uses TRBV12-5 and TRBJ1-2; D is possibly TRBD1 (5 bases). Trimming removed 6 bases from V and 7 bases from J, with 9 bases in between. This CDR3 spans 11 amino acids. CDR1 and CDR2 (germline): LGHNT, FRNRAP. CDR3 protein: CASGLRGGYTF. The CDR3 DNA is TGTGCTAGTGGCCTGAGGGGTGGCTACACCTTC. Filled out from reference TRBV12-5 and TRBJ1-2, the complete variable domain reads DARVTQTPRHKVTEMGQEVTMRCQPILGHNTVFWYRQTMMQGLELLAYFRNRAPLDDSGMPKDRFSAEMPDATLATLKIQPSEPRDSAVYFCASGLRGGYTFGSGTRLTVV.

The rearrangement links TRBV29-1 to TRBJ2-7; 8 positions agree with TRBD1. The germline CDR1 and CDR2 sequences are SQVTM and ANQGSEA. This CDR3 region has 13 residues. Trimming at V came to 3 bases and at J to 5 bases, leaving 6 bases not matched to a gene. DNA for the CDR3: TGCAGCGTTGAGATCAGGGGGCGCGACGAGCAGTACTTC. It encodes CSVEIRGRDEQYF.

In DNA form, the CDR3 reads TGTGCCAGCAGCTTACGGGGGCGTAATGAGCAGTTCTTC. This codes for CASSLRGRNEQFF. The chain is built from TRBV7-9 and TRBJ2-1, with D perhaps given as TRBD1 or TRBD2 (6 bases each). V was shortened by 2 bases and J by 7 bases, with 9 bases between the two germline ends. Germline V gene sequence: CDR1 SEHNR, CDR2 FQNEAQ (reference sequence). CDR3 length: 13 amino acids.

This clone was counted a few times. V and J are TRBV15 and TRBJ2-1, with D hard to call. CDR3 length: 15 amino acids. Germline CDR1 LNHNV, CDR2 YYDKDF (reference sequence). V gave up 0 bases and J gave up 9 bases, with 15 bases separating them. This chain's CDR3 is CATSRDLSDVGEQFF. The CDR3 nucleotides are TGTGCCACCAGCAGAGACCTTTCGGACGTGGGTGAGCAGTTCTTC.

J is TRBJ1-1 and V is TRBV14; D is ambiguous. V shed 4 bases and J shed 6 bases, with 9 bases lying between them. This CDR3 has 12 residues. CDR1 and CDR2 (germline): SGHDN, FVKESK. In nucleotides, the CDR3 is TGTGCCAGCAGCCGGGAGGCGGCTGAAGCTTTCTTT. Protein sequence: CASSREAAEAFF. Based on the CDR3 plus reference TRBV14 and TRBJ1-1, the full variable domain is EAGVTQFPSHSVIEKGQTVTLRCDPISGHDNLYWYRRVMGKEIKFLLHFVKESKQDESGMPNNRFLAERTGGTYSTLKVQPAELEDSGVYFCASSREAAEAFFGQGTRLTVV.

In DNA, the CDR3 is TGCGCCAGCAGCGAAGGACAGGGGGGAAACAATCAGCCCCAGCATTTT. It encodes CASSEGQGGNNQPQHF. This sequence joins TRBV5-1 and TRBJ1-5, with TRBD1 matching over 10 bases. This CDR3 is built from 16 residues. Per the germline V gene, CDR1 is SGHRS and CDR2 is YFSETQ. V lost 4 bases to trimming and J lost 3 bases; unmatched junction nucleotides: 7.

This clone has more than one count but fewer than ten. The CDR3 sequence: CASGLGNNEQFF. CDR3 nucleotides: TGTGCTAGTGGTTTGGGAAACAATGAGCAGTTCTTC. This chain uses TRBV12-5 with TRBJ2-1; D uncertain. This CDR3 region has 12 residues. Germline-derived CDR1 and CDR2 are LGHNT and FRNRAP. The germline V and J ends were trimmed by 1 base and 5 bases, with 3 bases remaining between them.

The chain is built from TRBV30 and TRBJ1-5; TRBD1 might be the D (6 bases). Germline-derived CDR1 and CDR2 are GTSNPN and SVGIG (reference sequence). V was pared by 5 bases and J by 0 bases, with 8 bases between. The CDR3 is 13 amino acids. In DNA, the CDR3 is TGTGCCTGGGGAGGGGGTAGCAATCAGCCCCAGCATTTT. This codes for CAWGGGSNQPQHF.

This sequence joins TRBV14 and TRBJ2-1; D uncertain. The V end was cut by 4 bases, the J end by 1 base, with 14 bases between. Germline lookup yields CDR1 SGHDN and CDR2 FVKESK. CDR3 size: 16 residues. In nucleotides, the CDR3 is TGTGCCAGCAGCCCTGAGTTTCGTACGTCCTACAATGAGCAGTTCTTC. Encoded protein: CASSPEFRTSYNEQFF.

This clone was detected only once. V usage is TRBV25-1 and J usage is TRBJ2-7; the match to TRBD1 covers 11 bases. The CDR3 loop spans 15 amino acids. Germline V CDR1 and CDR2: MGHDK, SYGVNS. The V gene end was trimmed by 5 bases and the J gene end by 6 bases; junction bases not matched to a gene: 9. The CDR3, as DNA: TGTGCCAGCAGTCTCCTTAGGGGGACAGGGGGCGAGCAGTACTTC. Translating it yields CASSLLRGTGGEQYF.

The chain combines TRBV5-4 with TRBJ2-7, with 12 bases identical to TRBD1. Germline V gene lookup returns CDR1 SGHNT and CDR2 YYREEE (reference sequence). CDR3 length: 15 amino acids. V was clipped by 4 bases and J by 6 bases; unmatched bases: 8. This CDR3 is CASSQPGQGAPEQYF. The CDR3 DNA is TGTGCCAGCAGCCAACCGGGACAGGGGGCTCCCGAGCAGTACTTC.

This chain links TRBV11-2 with TRBJ1-1; D is ambiguous. Germline CDR1 is SGHAT and CDR2 is FQNNGV. CDR3 length equals 14 residues. Trimming removed 2 bases at V and 2 bases at J, with 9 bases between. The CDR3, as DNA: TGTGCCAGCAGCTTACCCTTTCAAAACACTGAAGCTTTCTTT. Translating gives CASSLPFQNTEAFF.

The chain couples TRBV5-6 to TRBJ2-5; 12 nucleotides agree with TRBD2. This CDR3 contains 17 residues. V was pared by 4 bases and J by 5 bases, with 12 bases of the junction left unmatched. CDR1 and CDR2 from the germline V gene are SGHDT and YYEEEE. CDR3 DNA: TGTGCCAGCAGCACCCCTCGACTAGCGGGGGAGAGGGAGACCCAGTACTTC. Translated, it gives CASSTPRLAGERETQYF.

The gene calls are TRBV6-5 and TRBJ2-1; D is possibly TRBD1 (5 bases). This CDR3 region has 13 residues. Germline lookup yields CDR1 MNHEY and CDR2 SVGAGI. The V gene lost 5 bases and the J gene lost 6 bases, with 11 bases spanning the gap. CDR3 residues: CASSTQESNEQFF. The CDR3 bases are TGTGCCAGCAGTACACAGGAATCCAATGAGCAGTTCTTC.

The J gene is TRBJ2-5, the V gene TRBV5-4; a possible D gene is TRBD1 (5 bases). CDR1 and CDR2 (germline): SGHNT, YYREEE (reference sequence). V was shortened by 1 base and J by 2 bases, with 12 bases between the two germline ends. The CDR3 has 15 residues. CDR3 loop: CASSLNVGAQETQYF. For the CDR3, the DNA is TGTGCCAGCAGCTTGAATGTAGGGGCGCAAGAGACCCAGTACTTC.